This T cell receptor beta chain is drawn from a study of molecular identifiers for immune sequencing clone quantification. One entry per CDR3 protein results from TCRdb running MiXCR on the PCR reads. The sample contains approximately 550,000 distinct CDR3 sequences, around a fifth of which appear only once. This clonotype was observed a few times. After removal of 5 bases from V and 4 bases from J, the junction contained 11 bases not matched to a gene. This CDR3 spans 17 amino acids. Germline V CDR1 and CDR2: LNHNV, YYDKDF (reference sequence). Sequencing was done on a sample of naive CD8+ T cells from blood, with Jurkat cell RNA spiked in. Subset given: FACS-sorted CD8+CD4-CCR7+CD45RA+ naive T cells. The V and J genes are TRBV15 and TRBJ2-3, with 11 bases aligning to TRBD2. This receptor was identified in a human donor in good health. Some libraries in this study had Jurkat cell RNA spiked in. The CDR3 DNA sequence: TGTGCCACCAGCTTTCGGACTAGCGGGTCTGTTTCAGATACGCAGTATTTT. It translates to CATSFRTSGSVSDTQYF.